The source of this T cell receptor beta chain is a study of T cell changes during pregnancy in multiple sclerosis. J lost 10 bases, V lost 5 bases, and 5 bases had no gene match. This CDR3 is built from 13 residues. Germline-derived CDR1 and CDR2 are SEHNR and FQNEAQ (reference sequence). The data were produced by immunoSEQ multiplex PCR, yet TCRdb's version contains in-frame clones alone and is incomplete. The sample records around 60,000 clones, approximately 94% being singletons. V usage is TRBV7-9 and J usage is TRBJ2-1, with 10 bases lining up with TRBD2. Sequencing used CD8+ T cells from peripheral blood mononuclear cells, obtained in the third trimester of pregnancy. The TCR was taken from a female donor with multiple sclerosis, enrolled in a pregnancy study. The CDR3 spells CASSPRGLAEQFF. The CDR3 nucleotides are TGTGCCAGCAGCCCTAGGGGACTAGCGGAGCAGTTCTTC. The full variable domain, with the rest looked up from reference TRBV7-9 and TRBJ2-1, is DTGVSQNPRHKITKRGQNVTFRCDPISEHNRLYWYRQTLGQGPEFLTYFQNEAQLEKSRLLSDRFSAERPKGSFSTLEIQRTEQGDSAMYLCASSPRGLAEQFFGPGTRLTVL.